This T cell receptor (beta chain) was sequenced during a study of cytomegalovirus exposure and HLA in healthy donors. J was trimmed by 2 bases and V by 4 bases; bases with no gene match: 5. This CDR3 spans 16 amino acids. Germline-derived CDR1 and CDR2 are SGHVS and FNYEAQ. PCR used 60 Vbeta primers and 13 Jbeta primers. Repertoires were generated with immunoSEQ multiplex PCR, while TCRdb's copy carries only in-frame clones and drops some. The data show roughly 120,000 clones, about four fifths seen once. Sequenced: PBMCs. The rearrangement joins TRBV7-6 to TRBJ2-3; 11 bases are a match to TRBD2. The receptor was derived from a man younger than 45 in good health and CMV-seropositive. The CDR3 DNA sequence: TGTGCCAGCAGCTCGTCGACTAGCGGGGCCACAGATACGCAGTATTTT. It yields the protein CASSSSTSGATDTQYF.